This T cell receptor beta chain was profiled in a study of blood T cells in healthy people across ages. Trimming took 0 bases from V and 4 from J, leaving 12 bases between them. Germline V gene data show CDR1 as SEHNR and CDR2 as FQNEAQ (reference sequence). The CDR3 length is 15 residues. PCR was performed a second time for about 6 to 11 cycles using a sample-barcoded 5' primer and a J-beta primer mix. TCRdb used MiXCR to reprocess the 5' RACE reads, holding one entry per CDR3 protein. The table shows 1.2 million to 1.5 million distinct CDR3 sequences, with around 42% occurring only once. The clonotype comes from a woman younger than 30 in good health. The source material was blood. The J gene is TRBJ1-2, the V gene TRBV7-9; the D is unclear. CDR3 nucleotides: TGTGCCAGCAGCTTAGCGGCGGACGGAGCCTATGGCTACACCTTC. Amino acids: CASSLAADGAYGYTF. The variable domain in full, with the rest retrieved from reference TRBV7-9 and TRBJ1-2, is DTGVSQNPRHKITKRGQNVTFRCDPISEHNRLYWYRQTLGQGPEFLTYFQNEAQLEKSRLLSDRFSAERPKGSFSTLEIQRTEQGDSAMYLCASSLAADGAYGYTFGSGTRLTVV.